Listed below are T cell receptor beta chains from one sample, sequenced in a study of blood T cell repertoires in COVID-19. Using immunoSEQ multiplex PCR, the repertoire was profiled, and TCRdb retains in-frame clones only, with some absent. The repertoire holds tens of thousands of clones, with around 83% as singletons. The material sequenced was peripheral blood. The receptors stem from a man aged 25 to 40 with COVID-19, enrolled during active disease. Both conserved end residues are part of each CDR3. D genes are given only for firm matches. The listing skips clone size in some rows; elsewhere it reads once, few, many or a size class.

v_gene,abundance,len,d_gene,j_gene,CDR3aa,CDR3nt
TRBV10-1,once,18,TRBD2,TRBJ2-2,CASSAQRGLTTNTGELFF,TGCGCCAGCAGTGCCCAGCGGGGCCTCACTACGAACACCGGGGAGCTGTTTTTT
TRBV28,-,15,-,TRBJ2-4,CASSLSGIAKNIQYF,TGTGCCAGCAGTTTATCGGGAATAGCCAAAAACATTCAGTACTTC
TRBV5-4,few,17,TRBD2,TRBJ2-1,CASSLNTGGDSYNEQFF,TGTGCCAGCAGCTTGAATACGGGAGGTGATTCCTACAATGAGCAGTTCTTC
TRBV6-6,-,14,TRBD1,TRBJ1-4,CASAAQGANEKLFF,TGTGCCAGCGCTGCGCAGGGGGCTAATGAAAAACTGTTTTTT
TRBV24-1,-,18,TRBD2,TRBJ2-5,CATSDTPGAGDARETQYF,TGTGCCACCAGTGATACCCCAGGTGCGGGGGATGCGCGAGAGACCCAGTACTTC
TRBV5-8,-,15,TRBD1,TRBJ1-6,CASSVGQGTSPPLHF,TGTGCCAGCAGCGTCGGACAGGGTACGTCGCCACCCCTCCACTTT
TRBV11-2,-,18,TRBD2,TRBJ2-5,CASSLGRYGLAEQETQYF,TGTGCCAGCAGCTTAGGGCGATACGGACTAGCGGAACAAGAGACCCAGTACTTC
TRBV5-6,-,16,TRBD1,TRBJ1-5,CASSSGQGALNQPQHF,TGTGCCAGCAGCTCGGGACAGGGGGCCCTCAATCAGCCCCAGCATTTT
TRBV28,-,13,-,TRBJ2-1,CASRSAGRNEQFF,TGTGCCAGCAGATCAGCAGGGAGGAATGAGCAGTTCTTC
TRBV18,-,17,-,TRBJ2-2,CASSPGQFYSNTGELFF,TGTGCCAGCTCACCAGGACAGTTTTATTCGAACACCGGGGAGCTGTTTTTT
TRBV21-1,many,19,-,TRBJ2-7,CASSTTGTGGETRHYEQYF,TGTGCCAGCAGCACGACCGGGACAGGGGGCGAAACCCGACACTACGAGCAGTACTTC
TRBV6-2/TRBV6-3,-,13,TRBD1,TRBJ1-1,CASSSGQGAEAFF,TGTGCCAGCAGTTCCGGACAGGGGGCTGAAGCTTTCTTT
TRBV2,-,15,TRBD2,TRBJ2-1,CASRAGLAGYNEQFF,TGTGCCAGCAGAGCCGGACTAGCGGGATACAATGAGCAGTTCTTC
TRBV7-2,-,13,-,TRBJ1-5,CASSLGFQQPQHF,TGTGCCAGCAGCTTAGGGTTTCAGCAGCCCCAGCATTTT
TRBV12-3/TRBV12-4,once,13,TRBD1,TRBJ1-2,CASSKGQGGGYTF,TGTGCCAGCTCTAAGGGGCAGGGGGGTGGCTACACCTTC
TRBV18,-,16,-,TRBJ1-5,CASSLAPGHQDQPQHF,TGTGCCAGCTCTCTAGCACCGGGACACCAAGATCAGCCCCAGCATTTT
TRBV28,-,15,TRBD1,TRBJ2-1,CASSSGQGRGQEQFF,TGTGCCAGCAGTTCTGGACAGGGGAGGGGTCAGGAGCAGTTCTTC
TRBV5-5,once,15,TRBD1,TRBJ1-2,CASSSRQGRNYGYTF,TGTGCCAGCAGCTCAAGACAGGGAAGGAACTATGGCTACACCTTC
TRBV28,-,17,TRBD2,TRBJ2-1,CASSLRLAGDLYNEQFF,TGTGCCAGCAGTTTAAGACTAGCGGGAGACCTCTACAATGAGCAGTTCTTC
TRBV6-2/TRBV6-3,few,13,-,TRBJ1-5,CASSYQYKQPQHF,TGTGCCAGCAGTTACCAATACAAACAGCCCCAGCATTTT
TRBV27,-,16,TRBD2,TRBJ2-5,CASRMASSGGQETQYF,TGTGCCAGCAGAATGGCGTCTAGCGGGGGACAAGAGACCCAGTACTTC
TRBV11-2,-,15,TRBD1,TRBJ1-2,CASSPTTGYSYGYTF,TGTGCCAGCAGCCCGACGACAGGGTATTCCTATGGCTACACCTTC
TRBV16,-,15,-,TRBJ1-2,CASSQSSGVADGYTF,TGTGCCAGCAGCCAATCTTCGGGGGTTGCAGATGGCTACACCTTC
TRBV27,-,13,-,TRBJ1-1,CASSLSTVTEAFF,TGTGCCAGCAGTTTATCGACAGTCACTGAAGCTTTCTTT
TRBV28,-,14,-,TRBJ1-6,CASRQDSHNSPLHF,TGTGCCAGCAGACAGGACAGTCATAATTCACCCCTCCACTTT
TRBV27,-,15,-,TRBJ2-7,CASSSAGKPGYEQYF,TGTGCCAGCAGTTCCGCAGGGAAGCCAGGCTACGAGCAGTACTTC
TRBV2,-,14,-,TRBJ1-4,CASRDYRDGEKLFF,TGTGCCAGCAGGGACTACCGGGACGGTGAAAAACTGTTTTTT
TRBV5-4,-,16,TRBD1,TRBJ1-2,CASSGGQGSYNYGYTF,TGTGCCAGCAGCGGGGGACAGGGGTCCTATAACTATGGCTACACCTTC
TRBV28,-,12,-,TRBJ2-1,CASSFSLGEQFF,TGTGCCAGCAGTTTTTCTCTCGGTGAGCAGTTCTTC
TRBV7-2,-,14,TRBD1,TRBJ1-2,CASSPGTENYGYTF,TGTGCCAGCAGCCCCGGGACAGAGAACTATGGCTACACCTTC
TRBV5-8,-,13,-,TRBJ1-3,CASTDPSGNTIYF,TGTGCCAGTACAGATCCCTCTGGAAACACCATATATTTT
TRBV2,-,13,TRBD1,TRBJ1-2,CASSADRGFGYTF,TGTGCCAGCAGTGCGGACAGGGGGTTTGGCTACACCTTC
TRBV7-6,-,13,-,TRBJ1-1,CAISDRTNTEAFF,TGTGCCATCTCGGACAGAACGAACACTGAAGCTTTCTTT
TRBV30,-,11,TRBD1,TRBJ1-2,CASRQGGGYTF,TGTGCCTCTCGACAGGGGGGTGGCTACACCTTC
TRBV10-1,-,13,-,TRBJ2-5,CASSDPRGETQYF,TGCGCCAGCAGTGATCCCAGGGGTGAGACCCAGTACTTC